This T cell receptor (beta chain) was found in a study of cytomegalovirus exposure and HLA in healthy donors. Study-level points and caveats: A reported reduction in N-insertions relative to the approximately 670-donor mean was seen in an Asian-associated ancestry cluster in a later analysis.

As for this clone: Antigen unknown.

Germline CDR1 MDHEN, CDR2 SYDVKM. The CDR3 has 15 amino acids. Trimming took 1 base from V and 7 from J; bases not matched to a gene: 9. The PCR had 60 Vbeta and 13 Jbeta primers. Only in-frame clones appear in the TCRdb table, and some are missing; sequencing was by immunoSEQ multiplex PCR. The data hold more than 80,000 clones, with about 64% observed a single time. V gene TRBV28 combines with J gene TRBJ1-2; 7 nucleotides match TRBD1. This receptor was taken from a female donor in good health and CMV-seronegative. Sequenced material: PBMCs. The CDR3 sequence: CASSLYSTGRRGYTF. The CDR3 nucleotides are TGTGCCAGCAGTTTATATTCGACAGGGCGGCGTGGCTACACCTTC.